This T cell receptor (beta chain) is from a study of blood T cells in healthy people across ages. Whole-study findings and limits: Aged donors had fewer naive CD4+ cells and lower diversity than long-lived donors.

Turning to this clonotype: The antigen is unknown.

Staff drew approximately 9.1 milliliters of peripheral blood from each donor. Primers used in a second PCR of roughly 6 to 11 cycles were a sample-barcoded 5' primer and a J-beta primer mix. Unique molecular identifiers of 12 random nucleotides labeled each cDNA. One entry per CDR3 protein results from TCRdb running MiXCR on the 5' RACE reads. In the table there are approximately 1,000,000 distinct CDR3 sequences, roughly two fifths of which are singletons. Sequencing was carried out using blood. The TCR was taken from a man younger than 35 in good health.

In DNA, the CDR3 is TGTGCCAGCAGCTTCCCTAACGGGATCTATGGCTACACCTTC. This translates into CASSFPNGIYGYTF. This chain joins TRBV7-2 and TRBJ1-2; no definite D call. The germline gives CDR1 SGHTA, CDR2 FQGNSA. V dropped 3 bases and J dropped 4 bases, with 12 bases sitting between them. This CDR3 comprises 14 residues.